Shown below are 31 T cell receptor beta chains from a single sample sequenced in a study of T cell repertoires in cytomegalovirus infection. What these receptors recognize is not known. TCRdb called the reads again in MiXCR, with one record for every CDR3 protein. The sample includes approximately 110,000 distinct CDR3 sequences, about 30% seen only once; the top ten take roughly 81%. This specimen was CD8+ T cells from cultured PBMCs, taken from culture after CMV antigen stimulation. Source of these receptors: a human donor in good health (CMV status not recorded). Some clones in this sample may be carry-over from other donors' samples.

This clonotype occurred many times. The J gene is TRBJ2-5, the V gene TRBV11-2; D is perhaps TRBD1 or TRBD2 (7 bases each). The CDR3 is 16 amino acids. Looked up from germline, CDR1 is SGHAT and CDR2 is FQNNGV. With 2 bases removed from V and 4 bases from J, the gap between germline ends came to 17 bases. The CDR3 bases are TGTGCCAGCAGCTTATACCAGGGGGGGGCCGGAGAGACCCAGTACTTC. Its translation is CASSLYQGGAGETQYF.

The chain carries TRBV20-1 and TRBJ1-1; D is ambiguous. The CDR3 contains 13 residues. Trimming left V 5 bases short and J 7 bases short, with 17 bases between. Germline CDR1 DFQATT, CDR2 SNEGSKA (reference sequence). The CDR3 sequence is CSAFSGLWGEAFF. CDR3 DNA sequence: TGCAGTGCTTTCTCGGGTCTTTGGGGTGAAGCTTTCTTT.

The CDR3 coding sequence is TGTGCCACCCGACAGGACAATGAGCAGTTCTTC. Translating gives CATRQDNEQFF. The chain couples TRBV7-9 to TRBJ2-1; D is possibly TRBD1 (6 bases). Germline lookup yields CDR1 SEHNR and CDR2 FQNEAQ (reference sequence). The CDR3 runs 11 residues. With 10 bases removed from V and 5 bases from J, the gap between germline ends came to 9 bases.

The genes are TRBV28 and TRBJ2-5, with D uncertain. The CDR3 length is 12 residues. With 8 bases removed from V and 0 bases from J, the gap between germline ends came to 7 bases. Germline CDR1 reads MDHEN; CDR2 reads SYDVKM. This chain's CDR3 is CASAPNQETQYF. The CDR3 DNA reads TGTGCCAGCGCCCCTAACCAAGAGACCCAGTACTTC.

The count of this clonotype is one. The chain couples TRBV27 to TRBJ1-1; 8 bases align to TRBD1. V was pared by 3 bases and J by 5 bases, with 2 bases of the junction left unmatched. Germline loops: CDR1 MNHEY, CDR2 SMNVEV (reference sequence). This CDR3 region has 13 residues. In nucleotides, the CDR3 is TGTGCCAGCAGTTTTAACAGGGGGACTGAAGCTTTCTTT. It codes for CASSFNRGTEAFF.

This clonotype has more than one count but fewer than ten. The chain combines TRBV15 with TRBJ1-2; D gene unclear. The germline V gene has CDR1 LNHNV and CDR2 YYDKDF (reference sequence). The CDR3 runs to 17 residues. Trimming removed 1 base at V and 1 base at J, with 16 bases between. CDR3 region: CATSRGFFGLNNYGYTF. CDR3 in DNA: TGTGCCACCAGCAGAGGTTTTTTTGGACTGAATAACTATGGCTACACCTTC.

The J gene is TRBJ2-1, the V gene TRBV20-1, with 7 nucleotides matching TRBD2. Germline V gene lookup returns CDR1 DFQATT and CDR2 SNEGSKA (reference sequence). J lost 8 bases, V lost 1 base, and 8 bases had no gene match. This CDR3 is built from 14 residues. The DNA of the CDR3 is TGCAGTGCTAGAGGGACTAGTCCTTTGGATGAGCAGTTCTTC. Translated, it gives CSARGTSPLDEQFF.

This clonotype was detected ten times or more. The V and J genes are TRBV7-9 and TRBJ2-1; D is unclear. V lost 5 bases and J lost 3, with 8 bases in between. This CDR3 is built from 13 residues. Germline V gene data show CDR1 as SEHNR and CDR2 as FQNEAQ (reference sequence). The CDR3 region is CASSPIGYNEQFF. CDR3 nucleotide sequence: TGTGCCAGCAGCCCGATAGGCTACAATGAGCAGTTCTTC. Supplemented by reference TRBV7-9 and TRBJ2-1, the full variable domain reads DTGVSQNPRHKITKRGQNVTFRCDPISEHNRLYWYRQTLGQGPEFLTYFQNEAQLEKSRLLSDRFSAERPKGSFSTLEIQRTEQGDSAMYLCASSPIGYNEQFFGPGTRLTVL.

This clonotype was counted a few times. The chain carries TRBV7-6 and TRBJ1-1; tentative D call: TRBD1 (5 bases). The V end lost 0 bases, the J end lost 4 bases, and 6 bases lay between the germline ends. Germline-derived CDR1 and CDR2 are SGHVS and FNYEAQ. The CDR3 sequence is 13 residues long. The DNA of the CDR3 is TGTGCCAGCAGCTTAGCGGGGCCCACTGAAGCTTTCTTT. Translated: CASSLAGPTEAFF.

The chain combines TRBV24-1 with TRBJ2-1; D is possibly TRBD1 (5 bases). Germline V CDR1 and CDR2: KGHDR, SFDVKD. CDR3 length: 12 amino acids. V lost 2 bases and J lost 9, with 7 bases in between. Written as DNA, the CDR3 is TGTGCCACCAGTGATTCAGGGTCTGAGCAGTTCTTC. Translating gives CATSDSGSEQFF.

Comment on this clonotype: A read error is likely, as this CDR3 ends without the conserved phenylalanine or tryptophan. The chain carries TRBV5-1 and TRBJ1-2, with D uncertain. Germline V gives CDR1 SGHRS, CDR2 YFSETQ. Trimming left V 3 bases short and J 8 bases short, with 17 bases between. This CDR3 comprises 14 residues. The CDR3: CASSSEEERYGYTI. In DNA form, the CDR3 reads TGCGCCAGCAGCTCCGAAGAAGAACGGTACGGCTACACCATC.

This clonotype has only a few counts. This chain connects TRBV7-9 to TRBJ2-1; TRBD1 might be the D (5 bases). The CDR3 sequence is 15 residues long. The germline CDR1 and CDR2 sequences are SEHNR and FQNEAQ (reference sequence). The ends were cut back, 1 base at V and 5 bases at J, with 12 bases in the middle. The CDR3 bases are TGTGCCAGCAGCTTAGACCGGTTCAGGGACAATGAGCAGTTCTTC. Protein: CASSLDRFRDNEQFF.

V is TRBV5-6 and J is TRBJ2-7, with D uncertain. Germline loops: CDR1 SGHDT, CDR2 YYEEEE. The length of the CDR3 is 15 residues. Trimming left V 4 bases short and J 4 bases short, with 18 bases between. As DNA, the CDR3 is TGTGCCAGCAGCAGGCCCGCAGAAATCCGTTACGAGCAGTACTTC. It yields the protein CASSRPAEIRYEQYF.

This clonotype was picked up a small number of times. The chain couples TRBV10-3 to TRBJ2-7; maybe TRBD1 (5 bases). CDR1 is ENHRY and CDR2 is SYGVKD in the germline V gene. The CDR3 has 12 amino acids. V was cut by 9 bases and J by 3 bases, with 12 bases left in between. The CDR3 nucleotides read TGTGCCATTTTGACAGAAAACTACGAGCAGTACTTC. It is translated as CAILTENYEQYF.

This clonotype has only a few counts. The J gene is TRBJ2-7, the V gene TRBV6-2 or TRBV6-3; TRBD1 or TRBD2 may be the D gene (5 bases each). V lost 6 bases and J lost 5, with 20 bases in between. From germline, CDR1 is MNHEY and CDR2 SVGEGT. This CDR3 spans 15 amino acids. In nucleotides, the CDR3 is TGTGCCAGCAGCCCGGTCGCCTTCAGGGACCACGAGCAGTACTTC. This sequence encodes CASSPVAFRDHEQYF.

This clonotype was counted ten times or more. V and J are TRBV7-8 and TRBJ2-2, with TRBD1 as a possible D gene (6 bases). V was shortened by 7 bases and J by 0 bases, with 12 bases between the two germline ends. This CDR3 contains 15 residues. Germline V CDR1 and CDR2: SGHVS, FQNEAQ. This CDR3 is CASTNWTANTGELFF. In nucleotides, the CDR3 is TGTGCCAGCACCAATTGGACAGCGAACACCGGGGAGCTGTTTTTT.

This clonotype was detected ten times or more. This chain joins TRBV7-9 and TRBJ2-5; TRBD2 agrees at 10 bases. After removal of 4 bases from V and 1 base from J, the junction contained 6 bases not matched to a gene. Germline loops: CDR1 SEHNR, CDR2 FQNEAQ (reference sequence). The CDR3 is 16 residues long. The CDR3 DNA reads as TGTGCCAGCAGCTACCAACTAGCGGGGTTCCAAGAGACCCAGTACTTC. Encoded protein: CASSYQLAGFQETQYF.

The V and J genes are TRBV19 and TRBJ2-3, with 9 bases identical to TRBD2. J was trimmed by 3 bases and V by 7 bases; bases with no gene match: 17. This CDR3 region has 18 residues. Germline CDR1 and CDR2: LNHDA and SQIVND (reference sequence). The CDR3 DNA sequence: TGTGCCAGTACCCCCTCGGCGGGGGGGCCTTCGAGGACAGATACGCAGTATTTT. This sequence encodes CASTPSAGGPSRTDTQYF.

In nucleotides, the CDR3 is TGTGCCAGCAGTCGAACCAACGGGATGGCGCAGTATTTT. Translation gives CASSRTNGMAQYF. V gene TRBV12-3 or TRBV12-4 combines with J gene TRBJ2-3, with TRBD2 as a possible D gene (5 bases). The V and J ends lost 5 bases and 10 bases respectively, with 16 bases between them. The CDR3 contains 13 residues.

This clonotype was seen more than once but under ten times. The V and J genes are TRBV9 and TRBJ2-5; D might be TRBD1 or TRBD2, each matching 5 bases. Germline loops: CDR1 SGDLS, CDR2 YYNGEE. CDR3 length: 15 residues. V lost 6 bases to trimming and J lost 2 bases, with 17 bases between them. DNA for the CDR3: TGTGCCAGCACACTCTCCGGGACGCCGCAAGAGACCCAGTACTTC. Encoded protein: CASTLSGTPQETQYF.

This clonotype has at least ten counts. This chain uses TRBV11-3 with TRBJ2-3, with unresolved D. The germline gives CDR1 SGHNT, CDR2 YENEEA. Trimming took 5 bases from V and 6 from J, leaving 12 bases between them. The CDR3 extends over 13 amino acids. This CDR3 reads CASSLLGYDTQYF. The CDR3 DNA follows: TGTGCCAGCAGCCTTCTGGGGTACGATACGCAGTATTTT.

In its sample, this clonotype was seen many times. This rearrangement joins TRBV7-2 to TRBJ1-3; tentative D call: TRBD1 (6 bases). V lost 5 bases and J lost 0, with 11 bases in between. The CDR3 sequence is 15 residues long. Per the germline V gene, CDR1 is SGHTA and CDR2 is FQGNSA. CDR3 loop: CASSHRTASGNTIYF. The CDR3 DNA follows: TGTGCCAGCAGCCACCGGACAGCCTCTGGAAACACCATATATTTT.

The chain recombines TRBV7-6 with TRBJ2-7, with D perhaps matching TRBD2 (6 bases). The V gene's germline CDR1 is SGHVS and CDR2 FNYEAQ. Trimming removed 5 bases at V and 5 bases at J, with 16 bases between. CDR3 length: 14 amino acids. Written as DNA, the CDR3 is TGTGCCAGCAGCCCAGGATCCGGGGGTAACGAGCAGTACTTC. Its translation is CASSPGSGGNEQYF.

The J gene is TRBJ2-5, the V gene TRBV2, with D uncertain. The CDR3 contains 14 residues. V was shortened by 6 bases and J by 1 base, with 12 bases between the two germline ends. Germline V gene lookup returns CDR1 SNHLY and CDR2 FYNNEI. The CDR3 DNA is TGTGCCAGCAGGACTCAGTATATCCAAGAGACCCAGTACTTC. Translation: CASRTQYIQETQYF. Looking up the rest from reference TRBV2 and TRBJ2-5 gives the full variable domain: EPEVTQTPSHQVTQMGQEVILRCVPISNHLYFYWYRQILGQKVEFLVSFYNNEISEKSEIFDDQFSVERPDGSNFTLKIRSTKLEDSAMYFCASRTQYIQETQYFGPGTRLLVL.

This clonotype was counted a few times. The gene calls are TRBV27 and TRBJ2-7, with D possibly being TRBD1 (6 bases). Trimming stripped 5 bases from V and 3 bases from J, with 17 bases between. Germline CDR1 reads MNHEY; CDR2 reads SMNVEV (reference sequence). The CDR3 runs to 15 residues. In nucleotides, the CDR3 is TGTGCCAGCAGTCCCCACAGGGAAGACAACTACGAGCAGTACTTC. Protein product: CASSPHREDNYEQYF.

The rearrangement joins TRBV7-9 to TRBJ2-5, with 13 nucleotides matching TRBD2. The CDR3 runs 16 residues. V lost 5 bases to trimming and J lost 4 bases; unmatched junction nucleotides: 7. CDR1 and CDR2 (germline): SEHNR, FQNEAQ (reference sequence). The CDR3 DNA reads as TGTGCCAGCAGCGAAAAACTAGCGGGGGGGCGAGAGACCCAGTACTTC. Amino acids: CASSEKLAGGRETQYF.

This clonotype appeared a few times. The chain links TRBV12-3 or TRBV12-4 to TRBJ1-2, with D tentatively TRBD1 (6 bases). Trimming took off 5 bases at V and 2 bases at J, with 12 bases between the two ends. CDR3 size: 14 residues. This chain's CDR3 is CASSPTTGNYGYTF. In nucleotides, the CDR3 is TGTGCCAGCAGTCCGACAACAGGGAACTATGGCTACACCTTC.

This clonotype was detected a few times. The chain uses TRBV7-8 and TRBJ1-5, with 7 bases that match TRBD1. Germline assignment: CDR1 SGHVS and CDR2 FQNEAQ. There are 15 residues in the CDR3. Trimming took 4 bases from V and 5 from J; bases not matched to a gene: 8. This CDR3 is CASSSQRQGDQPQHF. CDR3 sequence (DNA): TGTGCCAGCAGCTCCCAGCGGCAGGGGGATCAGCCCCAGCATTTT.

The table lists this clonotype with a few counts. The CDR3 reads CSVFNTEAFF. Here the CDR3 DNA reads TGCAGCGTTTTTAACACTGAAGCTTTCTTT. This chain uses TRBV29-1 with TRBJ1-1; D remains ambiguous. The CDR3 spans 10 residues. V was shortened by 5 bases and J by 2 bases, with 3 bases between the two germline ends. CDR1 and CDR2 from the germline V gene are SQVTM and ANQGSEA.

The V and J genes are TRBV14 and TRBJ2-7; the D is unclear. This CDR3 region has 13 residues. V was cut by 5 bases and J by 4 bases, with 12 bases left in between. The V gene's germline CDR1 is SGHDN and CDR2 FVKESK. This CDR3 is CASSSEPLYEQYF. The CDR3 bases are TGTGCCAGCAGCTCAGAGCCCCTATACGAGCAGTACTTC.

The J gene is TRBJ1-5, the V gene TRBV5-6; 12 bases map to TRBD1. Germline CDR1 is SGHDT and CDR2 is YYEEEE. The junction had 5 bases not matched to a gene; V was cut back by 4 bases and J by 6 bases. The CDR3 contains 15 residues. The CDR3 is CASSPGQGALQPQHF. Here the CDR3 DNA reads TGTGCCAGCAGCCCGGGACAGGGGGCACTTCAGCCCCAGCATTTT.